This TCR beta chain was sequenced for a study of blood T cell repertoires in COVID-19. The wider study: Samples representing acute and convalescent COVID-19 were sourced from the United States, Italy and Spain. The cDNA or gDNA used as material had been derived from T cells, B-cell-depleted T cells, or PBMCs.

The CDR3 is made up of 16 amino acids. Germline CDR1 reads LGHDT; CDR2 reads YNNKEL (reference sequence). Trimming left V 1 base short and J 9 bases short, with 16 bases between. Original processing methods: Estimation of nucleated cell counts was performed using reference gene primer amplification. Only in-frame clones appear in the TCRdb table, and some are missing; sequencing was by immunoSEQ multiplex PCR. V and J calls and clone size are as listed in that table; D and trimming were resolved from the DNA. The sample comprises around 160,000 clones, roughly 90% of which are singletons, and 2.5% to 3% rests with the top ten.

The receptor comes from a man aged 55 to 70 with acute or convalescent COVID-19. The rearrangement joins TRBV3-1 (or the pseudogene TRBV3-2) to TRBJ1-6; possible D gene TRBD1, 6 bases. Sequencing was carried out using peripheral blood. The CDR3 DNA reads TGTGCCAGCAGCCAAGGAAGGGCAGGGGCGCGTTCACCCCTCCACTTT. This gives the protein CASSQGRAGARSPLHF.